These T cell receptor beta chains were read from a single sample in a study of blood T cell repertoires in COVID-19. TCRdb's copy holds only in-frame clones and misses some; the assay was immunoSEQ multiplex PCR. The sample contains more than 350,000 clones, about 87% of which appear only once. The sample consisted of PBMCs or T cells enriched from blood (not recorded which). These receptors were taken from a woman aged 45-65 years who had recovered from COVID-19. CDR3s include the opening cysteine and the closing phenylalanine or tryptophan. For some rows the clone size is stated as once, few or many, or as a class when expanded; others skip it.

.,TRBJ1-1,TRBV4-1,CASSARENTEAFF
.,TRBJ1-1,TRBV27,CASGREGTEAFF
.,TRBJ2-3,TRBV30,CAWSSGADTQYF
.,TRBJ2-4,TRBV5-1,CASSLEGLAGGSWVRAKNIQYF
.,TRBJ1-6,TRBV19,CASSIAAGATSPLHF
.,TRBJ1-1,TRBV27,CASSLSRGDTEAFF
.,TRBJ1-2,TRBV28,CASTTGGDYGYTF
.,TRBJ1-6,TRBV3-1/TRBV3-2,CASSPRDRNSPLHF
.,TRBJ1-3,TRBV3-1/TRBV3-2,CASSQERTAGVGNTIYF
once,TRBJ2-7,TRBV6-1,CASSELGGRRLYEQYF
.,TRBJ1-5,TRBV7-9,CASSHQGLYQPQHF
.,TRBJ1-5,TRBV7-8,CASSLAGGYQPQHF
.,TRBJ2-3,TRBV4-1,CASSLPRSYTDTQYF
.,TRBJ1-6,TRBV30,CAWRTGTGESLHF
.,TRBJ1-2,TRBV4-3,CASSLGQGANYGYTF
.,TRBJ1-6,TRBV4-2,CASSQVDRDNSPLHF
.,TRBJ1-5,TRBV9,CASSLRDSGQPQHF
.,TRBJ2-3,TRBV5-1,CASSLGPSGGMGTDTQYF
.,TRBJ1-1,TRBV10-2,CASSPPEKLYTGELFF
.,TRBJ1-2,TRBV28,CASSLWGTGTGGAYGYTF
once,TRBJ1-6,TRBV5-3,CARSLYRGSPLHF
.,TRBJ2-5,TRBV7-2,CASSFRGGETQYF
.,TRBJ1-1,TRBV7-9,CASSFHTVNTEAFF
.,TRBJ1-4,TRBV11-2,CASSLEAGRNEKLFF
once,TRBJ1-1,TRBV12-3/TRBV12-4,CASSIAGYAFF
.,TRBJ2-7,TRBV30,CAWSASTGVYEQYF
.,TRBJ1-4,TRBV9,CASSVGVSFGEKLFF
.,TRBJ1-2,TRBV19,CASSQRQGDSGYTF
few,TRBJ1-2,TRBV19,CASSPGGGMKGYTF
.,TRBJ1-3,TRBV5-6,CASSLDRGATAIYF
.,TRBJ2-5,TRBV11-3,CASSLEADTYQETQYF
.,TRBJ1-2,TRBV6-2/TRBV6-3,CASSSWPGGGYTF
once,TRBJ1-4,TRBV7-9,CASSLNDRFSNVDEKLFF
.,TRBJ2-1,TRBV7-9,CASSLLAANEQFF
.,TRBJ2-1,TRBV6-6,CASSYERQFF
.,TRBJ2-5,TRBV12-3/TRBV12-4,CASSQTPGTQYF
.,TRBJ2-2,TRBV7-8,CASSWRGGGELFF
.,TRBJ1-5,TRBV19,CASNLLGQPQHF
.,TRBJ2-2,TRBV12-3/TRBV12-4,CASSPAGELFF
.,TRBJ1-1,TRBV10-3,CAITGTGRLAEAFF
.,TRBJ1-5,TRBV21-1,CASSFGGANQPQHF
many,TRBJ1-1,TRBV28,CAGRQDLNTEAFF
.,TRBJ1-1,TRBV2,CASSPGPRTKAFF
.,TRBJ1-2,TRBV7-2,CASSSYPTGAGGYTF